This TCR beta chain was identified during a study of blood T cell repertoires in COVID-19. The CDR3 sequence is 17 residues long. Trimming stripped 5 bases from V and 0 bases from J, with 17 bases between. In germline, CDR1 is LNHDA, CDR2 SQIVND (reference sequence). The method was immunoSEQ multiplex PCR; TCRdb's version includes in-frame clones alone and lacks a portion of them. The sample contains 300,000 to 450,000 clones, 80% to 90% of which appear only once. This chain connects TRBV19 to TRBJ2-1, with TRBD2 as a possible D gene (6 bases). This receptor was obtained from a man in his forties or fifties in a cohort exposed to, infected with or recovered from COVID-19 (not recorded which). The sequencing input was PBMCs or T cells enriched from blood (not recorded which). CDR3 region: CASSRIAELSSYNEQFF. CDR3 DNA: TGTGCCAGTAGTCGCATAGCGGAACTGAGCTCCTACAATGAGCAGTTCTTC.